These T cell receptor beta chains were read from a single sample in a study of T-cell memory formation after mild COVID-19. A single record per CDR3 protein comes from TCRdb applying MiXCR to the 5' RACE reads. The sample gives around 130,000 distinct CDR3 sequences, more than 13% of which show up once; more than 25% is in the top ten. The source material was PBMCs or a T cell subset sorted from them (not recorded which). These receptors were collected from an adult woman who had mild COVID-19 (a few samples of this study predate the infection). Cell type and time point are not known. Both conserved end residues are part of each CDR3. The D gene is left open where the match is weak. Clone size, where shown, is once, few, many, or a class for clones that have expanded.

CDR3 length,D gene,clone size,V gene,J gene,CDR3 DNA,CDR3 protein
16,TRBD2,.,TRBV13,TRBJ2-3,TGTGCCAGCAGCGCTCGGACTAGCGGGAGAACAGATACGCAGTATTTT,CASSARTSGRTDTQYF
14,TRBD2,few,TRBV7-6,TRBJ2-1,TGTGCCAGCAGCGGACTAGCGGGGTTCAATGAGCAGTTCTTC,CASSGLAGFNEQFF
17,.,few,TRBV14,TRBJ2-5,TGTGCCAGCAGCCAGTTCTTGTCGGGGGAGATCCAAGAGACCCAGTACTTC,CASSQFLSGEIQETQYF
16,TRBD2,.,TRBV4-3,TRBJ2-7,TGCGCCAGCAGCCAAGATCTGTGGCGGGAGGCGTGGGGGCAGTACTTC,CASSQDLWREAWGQYF
15,TRBD2,.,TRBV4-3,TRBJ2-7,TGCGCCAGCAGCCAAGGACTAGCGGATACCTACGAGCAGTACTTC,CASSQGLADTYEQYF
16,TRBD2,.,TRBV19,TRBJ2-1,TGTGCCAGTAGTATTCCTGCTAGCGGGCTCGGGAATGAGCAGTTCTTC,CASSIPASGLGNEQFF
15,.,.,TRBV15,TRBJ2-7,TGTGCCACCAGCAGAGGCGTCGGGGGGCTTCGCGAGCAGTACTTC,CATSRGVGGLREQYF
15,TRBD2,few,TRBV9,TRBJ2-3,TGTGCCAGCAGCGTCACTAGCGGGATCACAGATACGCAGTATTTT,CASSVTSGITDTQYF
15,.,few,TRBV7-6,TRBJ2-2,TGTGCCAGCAGCTCCCTCGACAGGAACACCGGGGAGCTGTTTTTT,CASSSLDRNTGELFF
16,TRBD2,.,TRBV12-3/TRBV12-4,TRBJ2-1,TGTGCCAGCACCCCCTGGGAGGGCCGCAAGGACAATGAGCAGTTCTTC,CASTPWEGRKDNEQFF
18,.,few,TRBV3-1,TRBJ2-7,TGTGCCAGCAGCCAAGATTCCTCTGGGTGGGGGACGGACTACGAGCAGTACTTC,CASSQDSSGWGTDYEQYF
15,.,.,TRBV15,TRBJ2-7,TGTGCCACCAGCCACGGCGACATACTCTCCTACGAGCAGTACTTC,CATSHGDILSYEQYF
15,.,few,TRBV4-1,TRBJ2-2,TGCGCCAGCAGCCAAGGGGTTAGGGTTGGCGGGGAGCTGTTTTTT,CASSQGVRVGGELFF
14,.,.,TRBV4-2,TRBJ1-1,TGTGCCAGCAGCCAAGTTGGGGGGCGCACTGAAGCTTTCTTT,CASSQVGGRTEAFF